The clone carrying this TCR beta chain showed up many times. Its antigen is not known. V shed 4 bases and J 2 bases; nucleotides not matched to a gene: 2. The CDR3 consists of 14 residues. The V gene's germline CDR1 is SGHRS and CDR2 YFSETQ. This sample was included in a study of T-cell reconstitution after alpha-beta-depleted transplantation in children. Study results and limitations: The high TCRbeta diversity at day 60 in some patients came from surviving recipient T cells and thymic progenitors. The authors attributed T-cell counts and diversity one year after transplant mostly to newly produced T cells. Reportedly, roughly two months post-transplant, alpha-beta T cells arose from several hundred expanded graft clones.

Unique molecular identifiers featured in how the TCRbeta library was prepared. In TCRdb, the PCR reads were re-called with MiXCR into one record per CDR3 protein. The sample consists of fewer than 750,000 distinct CDR3 sequences, over 20% of them appearing once. Sequences were derived from PBMCs, sampled before TCRalphabeta/CD19-depleted stem cell transplant. This TCR was recovered from a boy younger than two with Wiskott-Aldrich syndrome, due to receive a stem cell transplant. This chain links TRBV5-1 with TRBJ2-2; 7 positions agree with TRBD1. In DNA, the CDR3 is TGCGCCAGCAGCCGGGACAGAAACACCGGGGAGCTGTTTTTT. Encoded protein: CASSRDRNTGELFF.